This TCR beta chain was obtained from a study of T-cell reconstitution after alpha-beta-depleted transplantation in children. CDR1 is SGHAT and CDR2 is FQDESV in the germline V gene (reference sequence). With 5 bases clipped from V and 5 bases from J, the junction kept 17 bases outside the gene matches. The CDR3 loop spans 18 amino acids. The authors prepared the TCRbeta library with unique molecular identifiers. MiXCR, applied by TCRdb to the PCR reads, yields one record per CDR3 protein. The repertoire has 450,000 to 600,000 distinct CDR3 sequences, 10% to 15% of them found once; the top ten carry 2.2%. Ten or more counts support this clonotype. Its specificity is unknown. Study-wide findings and caveats: Expanded graft clones numbering several hundred reportedly gave rise to alpha-beta T cells about two months after transplant. Some patients' high day-60 TCRbeta diversity was attributed to recipient cells surviving conditioning. T-cell numbers and diversity one year post-transplant derived largely from freshly generated T cells.

The sample was PBMCs, mostly from graft donor cells, taken 360 days after TCRalphabeta/CD19-depleted stem cell transplant. The rearrangement joins TRBV11-1 to TRBJ2-3, with 9 bases aligning to TRBD2. This clonotype originated in a male patient between 10 and 17 years old who had a stem cell transplant for acute myeloid leukemia, so the T cells may come from the graft donor. CDR3 bases: TGTGCCAGCAGCCTAAAGGGGTGGCTAGCGGGACCTGAAGATACGCAGTATTTT. Amino acids: CASSLKGWLAGPEDTQYF.